This entry lists 22 T cell receptor beta chains sequenced from one sample in a study of control samples from healthy donors and cancer patients. TCRdb keeps only in-frame clones here, not all; method: immunoSEQ multiplex PCR. The data contain fewer than 300,000 clones, around 80% of them singletons. Sequenced sample: PBMCs. The receptors come from a woman aged 60-70 years with lung cancer.

The chain carries TRBV6-1 and TRBJ1-5; D not resolved. Germline CDR1 MNHNS, CDR2 SASEGT. Trimming removed 0 bases at V and 1 base at J, with 10 bases between. The CDR3 covers 16 residues. The CDR3 sequence is CASSEAWRVSNQPQHF. The CDR3 bases are TGTGCCAGCAGTGAAGCTTGGAGGGTGAGCAATCAGCCCCAGCATTTT.

This sequence joins TRBV6-1 and TRBJ2-3; 7 bases line up with TRBD1. Germline V gene sequence: CDR1 MNHNS, CDR2 SASEGT. This CDR3 region has 15 residues. After removal of 3 bases from V and 1 base from J, the junction contained 4 bases not matched to a gene. The DNA for the CDR3 is TGTGCCAGCAGTGACGACAGGGTGGGCACAGATACGCAGTATTTT. As protein: CASSDDRVGTDTQYF.

The gene calls are TRBV5-6 and TRBJ2-3, with D possibly matching TRBD2 (6 bases). The germline V gene encodes CDR1 SGHDT and CDR2 YYEEEE. V was pared by 2 bases and J by 4 bases, with 14 bases between. CDR3 length equals 15 residues. In nucleotides, the CDR3 is TGTGCCAGCAGCTTCACTAGCCGGCCGGCAGATACGCAGTATTTT. It codes for CASSFTSRPADTQYF.

The rearrangement joins TRBV11-2 to TRBJ2-7; the match to TRBD2 covers 11 bases. The ends lost 5 bases at V and 3 bases at J; junction bases unmatched: 9. The germline V gene has CDR1 SGHAT and CDR2 FQNNGV. This CDR3 region has 16 residues. The CDR3 sequence is CASSLWTSGLGYEQYF. The DNA of the CDR3 is TGTGCCAGCAGCCTCTGGACTAGCGGGCTTGGCTACGAGCAGTACTTC.

The rearrangement joins TRBV6-5 to TRBJ1-2; TRBD1 matches 11 bases. V lost 9 bases to trimming and J lost 5 bases; unmatched junction nucleotides: 2. Looked up from germline, CDR1 is MNHEY and CDR2 is SVGAGI. CDR3 length: 12 residues. The CDR3 region is CASGQGAYGYTF. DNA for the CDR3: TGTGCCAGTGGACAGGGGGCTTATGGCTACACCTTC.

V is TRBV5-6 and J is TRBJ1-5; a weak D match, TRBD1 (5 bases). Germline loops: CDR1 SGHDT, CDR2 YYEEEE. This CDR3 is 18 amino acids long. V gave up 1 base and J gave up 0 bases, with 17 bases separating them. CDR3 region: CASSLYGDSRYSNQPQHF. The DNA of the CDR3 is TGTGCCAGCAGCTTGTACGGCGACAGCCGATATAGCAATCAGCCCCAGCATTTT. Full variable domain (outside the CDR3, taken from reference TRBV5-6 and TRBJ1-5): DAGVTQSPTHLIKTRGQQVTLRCSPKSGHDTVSWYQQALGQGPQFIFQYYEEEERQRGNFPDRFSGHQFPNYSSELNVNALLLGDSALYLCASSLYGDSRYSNQPQHFGDGTRLSIL.

This clone appeared a single time. V and J are TRBV28 and TRBJ2-1, with 9 bases aligning to TRBD2. Trimming cost V 4 bases and J 0 bases; bases outside gene matches: 13. Germline V gene lookup returns CDR1 MDHEN and CDR2 SYDVKM. The CDR3 is made up of 19 amino acids. This chain's CDR3 is CASSSPPRISGSSYNEQFF. The CDR3 DNA reads TGTGCCAGCAGTTCTCCTCCTCGCATTAGCGGGAGCTCCTACAATGAGCAGTTCTTC.

This chain joins TRBV7-8 and TRBJ2-3, with D unresolved. With 1 base removed from V and 2 bases from J, the gap between germline ends came to 4 bases. The CDR3 spans 13 residues. Germline CDR1 is SGHVS and CDR2 is FQNEAQ. In DNA form, the CDR3 reads TGTGCCAGCAGCTTAGGTATCACAGATACGCAGTATTTT. It codes for CASSLGITDTQYF.

J is TRBJ2-1 and V is TRBV4-1; 11 positions agree with TRBD2. The CDR3 has 15 amino acids. Germline assignment: CDR1 MGHRA and CDR2 YSYEKL. Unmatched junction bases numbered 3, after V lost 4 bases and J lost 4 bases. CDR3 nucleotides: TGCGCCAGCAGCCGCGGACTAGCGGGTTACAATGAGCAGTTCTTC. Translating gives CASSRGLAGYNEQFF.

The rearrangement links TRBV5-4 to TRBJ2-3; 10 bases align to TRBD2. Germline loops: CDR1 SGHNT, CDR2 YYREEE (reference sequence). Trimming at V came to 1 base and at J to 4 bases, leaving 6 bases not matched to a gene. The CDR3 runs to 16 residues. The CDR3 loop reads CASSLKGLASADTQYF. The CDR3 coding sequence is TGTGCCAGCAGCTTGAAGGGACTAGCGAGCGCAGATACGCAGTATTTT.

The chain joins TRBV29-1 to TRBJ2-5, with a weak D call TRBD2 (6 bases). V shed 4 bases and J shed 5 bases, with 17 bases lying between them. This CDR3 comprises 14 residues. CDR1 and CDR2 (germline): SQVTM, ANQGSEA. This chain's CDR3 is CSVALTRSTETQYF. For the CDR3, the DNA is TGCAGCGTTGCTCTGACTAGATCCACTGAGACCCAGTACTTC.

The V gene is TRBV23-1, the J gene TRBJ1-5; D is uncertain. TRBV23-1 is an ORF; its function is uncertain. This CDR3 is 13 amino acids long. V was cut by 0 bases and J by 6 bases, with 6 bases left in between. This chain's CDR3 is CASSQSGCQPQHF. DNA for the CDR3: TGCGCCAGCAGTCAATCGGGTTGTCAGCCCCAGCATTTT.

J is TRBJ2-1 and V is TRBV11-2, with 8 positions matching TRBD2. From germline, CDR1 is SGHAT and CDR2 FQNNGV. The CDR3 runs to 16 residues. V was clipped by 3 bases and J by 1 base; unmatched bases: 5. The DNA for the CDR3 is TGTGCCAGCAGCTTTATTGCGGGGGGATCCTACAATGAGCAGTTCTTC. Translating gives CASSFIAGGSYNEQFF.

The chain combines TRBV3-1 (or the pseudogene TRBV3-2) with TRBJ1-6; D remains ambiguous. The V gene lost 4 bases and the J gene lost 10 bases, with 8 bases spanning the gap. CDR3 length: 12 residues. Per germline, CDR1 LGHDT and CDR2 YNNKEL (reference sequence). The CDR3 DNA follows: TGTGCCAGCAGCCTACTCGGGTCACCCCTCCACTTT. Translated, it gives CASSLLGSPLHF.

V and J are TRBV11-2 and TRBJ1-1, with 7 positions matching TRBD1. Germline V gene sequence: CDR1 SGHAT, CDR2 FQNNGV. Unmatched junction bases numbered 2, after V lost 0 bases and J lost 10 bases. CDR3 length: 12 amino acids. CDR3 amino acids: CASSLDRDRAFF. In DNA, the CDR3 is TGTGCCAGCAGCTTAGATCGGGACAGAGCTTTCTTT. The full variable domain, rest sourced from reference TRBV11-2 and TRBJ1-1, is EAGVAQSPRYKIIEKRQSVAFWCNPISGHATLYWYQQILGQGPKLLIQFQNNGVVDDSQLPKDRFSAERLKGVDSTLKIQPAKLEDSAVYLCASSLDRDRAFFGQGTRLTVV.

The V gene is TRBV4-2, the J gene TRBJ2-5, with unresolved D. Deletions cut 0 bases from V and 5 bases from J, with 10 bases between. The CDR3 contains 14 residues. Germline V gives CDR1 LGHNA, CDR2 YNFKEQ. CDR3 in DNA: TGTGCCAGCAGCCAAGATCGTCCTCTGGAGACCCAGTACTTC. It is translated as CASSQDRPLETQYF.

The J gene is TRBJ1-2, the V gene TRBV4-2; D not certain. V was pared by 4 bases and J by 6 bases, with 6 bases between. Germline V gene sequence: CDR1 LGHNA, CDR2 YNFKEQ. The CDR3 has 11 residues. The CDR3 bases are TGTGCCAGCAGCCCGGGCGATGGCTACACCTTC. Its protein is CASSPGDGYTF.

The rearrangement links TRBV28 to TRBJ1-2; unclear D gene. Looked up from germline, CDR1 is MDHEN and CDR2 is SYDVKM. V lost 10 bases and J lost 4, with 19 bases in between. The CDR3 length is 14 residues. The CDR3 region has the DNA TGTGCCACCTCCCGGGAGAGTCCCTCCTATGGCTACACCTTC. Encoded protein: CATSRESPSYGYTF.

The J gene is TRBJ1-5, the V gene TRBV10-3; D is unclear. The CDR3 is 12 residues long. CDR1 ENHRY and CDR2 SYGVKD come from the germline V gene. Trimming left V 8 bases short and J 3 bases short, with 8 bases between. This chain's CDR3 is CAISADNQPQHF. The CDR3 DNA reads as TGTGCCATCTCGGCAGACAATCAGCCCCAGCATTTT.

The CDR3, as DNA: TGTGCCAGCAATAGAGGGACTAACGAGCAGTACTTC. Protein product: CASNRGTNEQYF. The rearrangement uses TRBV2 and TRBJ2-7; 7 bases align to TRBD2. The CDR3 has 12 residues. CDR1 and CDR2 from the germline V gene are SNHLY and FYNNEI. Germline trimming cut 7 bases from V and 5 bases from J; bases unmatched to any gene: 5. Together with reference TRBV2 and TRBJ2-7, the CDR3 gives the full variable domain: EPEVTQTPSHQVTQMGQEVILRCVPISNHLYFYWYRQILGQKVEFLVSFYNNEISEKSEIFDDQFSVERPDGSNFTLKIRSTKLEDSAMYFCASNRGTNEQYFGPGTRLTVT.

The chain uses TRBV5-5 and TRBJ1-2; D ambiguous. The CDR3 has 14 amino acids. The V and J ends lost 5 bases and 6 bases respectively, with 17 bases between them. Germline CDR1 and CDR2: SGHKS and YYEKEE (reference sequence). In nucleotides, the CDR3 is TGTGCCAGCAGGGAGGGTTCCATAACGCATGGCTACACCTTC. It encodes CASREGSITHGYTF.

The chain recombines TRBV10-1 with TRBJ1-1, with 8 bases fitting TRBD1. J lost 11 bases, V lost 6 bases, and 5 bases had no gene match. The CDR3 covers 11 residues. Germline V lookup: CDR1 WNHNN, CDR2 SYGVQD (reference sequence). The CDR3 reads CASSQGAIAFF. DNA of the CDR3: TGCGCCAGCAGCCAGGGGGCAATTGCTTTCTTT.